Listed below are T cell receptor beta chains from one sample, sequenced in a study of CD8+CD57+ T cells in acquired aplastic anemia. TCRdb independently ran MiXCR on the reads; one entry per CDR3 protein. The top ten clones hold 3.5% to 4.5% of a sample with about 420,000 distinct CDR3 sequences, 65% to 75% of them seen once. Sequencing input: sorted CD4+, CD8+, or CD8+CD57+ T cells (not recorded which) from PBMCs. These receptors came from a human donor in good health, serving as a control. Each CDR3 is given with its conserved first and last residue. A D gene is named only where the DNA matches it firmly. The size entry is marked missing in some rows and otherwise reads once, few, many or a size class.

j_gene: TRBJ1-5
abundance: NA
v_gene: TRBV9
d_gene: TRBD1
CDR3aa: CASSVGQGDQETPQHF
CDR3nt: TGTGCCAGCAGCGTAGGTCAGGGGGATCAAGAGACCCCCCAGCATTTT

j_gene: TRBJ1-1
abundance: few
v_gene: TRBV25-1
d_gene: NA
CDR3aa: CASSVNTEAFF
CDR3nt: TGTGCCAGCAGTGTGAACACTGAAGCTTTCTTT

j_gene: TRBJ2-5
abundance: NA
v_gene: TRBV5-1
d_gene: TRBD1
CDR3aa: CASSLGAGTGFCLETQYF
CDR3nt: TGCGCCAGCAGCTTGGGGGCCGGGACAGGGTTTTGCTTGGAGACCCAGTACTTC

j_gene: TRBJ1-5
abundance: NA
v_gene: TRBV5-1
d_gene: NA
CDR3aa: CASSFLQGGTHF
CDR3nt: TGTGCCAGCAGCTTTTTACAGGGTGGCACGCATTTT

j_gene: TRBJ1-2
abundance: NA
v_gene: TRBV2
d_gene: NA
CDR3aa: CASSPLHRDYDSPF
CDR3nt: TGTGCCAGCAGCCCTCTCCACCGGGACTATGATTCCCCCTTC

j_gene: TRBJ1-4
abundance: few
v_gene: TRBV20-1
d_gene: TRBD1
CDR3aa: CSPGQGGEKLFF
CDR3nt: TGCAGCCCGGGACAGGGGGGAGAAAAACTGTTTTTT

j_gene: TRBJ2-2
abundance: NA
v_gene: TRBV6-2/TRBV6-3
d_gene: NA
CDR3aa: CASRSSGGLGTGELFF
CDR3nt: TGTGCCAGCAGATCTTCCGGGGGATTAGGGACCGGGGAGCTGTTTTTT

j_gene: TRBJ2-7
abundance: NA
v_gene: TRBV12-3/TRBV12-4
d_gene: TRBD1
CDR3aa: CASSHRTGLDEQYF
CDR3nt: TGTGCCAGCAGTCACCGGACAGGGCTGGACGAGCAGTACTTC

j_gene: TRBJ2-3
abundance: NA
v_gene: TRBV7-3
d_gene: NA
CDR3aa: CASSSRTVTDTQYF
CDR3nt: TGTGCCAGCAGCTCACGGACAGTCACAGATACGCAGTATTTT

j_gene: TRBJ2-5
abundance: NA
v_gene: TRBV6-5
d_gene: NA
CDR3aa: CASRDERHGGTQYF
CDR3nt: TGTGCCAGCAGAGATGAACGGCATGGGGGGACCCAGTACTTC

j_gene: TRBJ1-4
abundance: once
v_gene: TRBV9
d_gene: TRBD1
CDR3aa: CASSHVTTRGADIF
CDR3nt: TGTGCCAGCAGCCACGTGACTACCAGGGGGGCAGATATTTTT

j_gene: TRBJ1-1
abundance: NA
v_gene: TRBV7-6
d_gene: NA
CDR3aa: CASSSLQGEAFF
CDR3nt: TGTGCCAGCAGCAGCTTGCAGGGGGAAGCTTTCTTT

j_gene: TRBJ1-5
abundance: many
v_gene: TRBV20-1
d_gene: TRBD1
CDR3aa: CSASEPHRGQYNQPQHF
CDR3nt: TGCAGTGCTAGCGAGCCTCACAGGGGGCAATACAATCAGCCCCAGCATTTT

j_gene: TRBJ2-2
abundance: NA
v_gene: TRBV9
d_gene: NA
CDR3aa: CASSQDHNTGELFF
CDR3nt: TGTGCCAGCAGCCAGGACCACAACACCGGGGAGCTGTTTTTT

j_gene: TRBJ2-1
abundance: NA
v_gene: TRBV7-8
d_gene: NA
CDR3aa: CASSPVPALSSNEQFF
CDR3nt: TGTGCCAGCAGCCCCGTACCCGCCCTTAGCTCCAATGAGCAGTTCTTC

j_gene: TRBJ1-2
abundance: NA
v_gene: TRBV30
d_gene: NA
CDR3aa: CAWSIYTGFYGYTF
CDR3nt: TGTGCCTGGAGTATATATACAGGATTCTATGGCTACACCTTC

j_gene: TRBJ1-6
abundance: once
v_gene: TRBV7-6
d_gene: TRBD1
CDR3aa: CASSLRQGAGALHF
CDR3nt: TGCGCCAGCAGCTTACGGCAGGGGGCCGGGGCCCTCCACTTT

j_gene: TRBJ2-7
abundance: many
v_gene: TRBV18
d_gene: TRBD1
CDR3aa: CASGGDRGPYEQYF
CDR3nt: TGTGCCAGCGGAGGGGACAGGGGACCCTACGAGCAGTACTTC

j_gene: TRBJ1-3
abundance: few
v_gene: TRBV20-1
d_gene: NA
CDR3aa: CSAALGLAGNTIYF
CDR3nt: TGCAGTGCTGCGTTAGGACTAGCGGGGAACACCATATATTTT

j_gene: TRBJ1-1
abundance: NA
v_gene: TRBV29-1
d_gene: NA
CDR3aa: CSVVYNTEAFF
CDR3nt: TGCAGCGTTGTCTACAACACTGAAGCTTTCTTT

j_gene: TRBJ1-2
abundance: many
v_gene: TRBV20-1
d_gene: NA
CDR3aa: CSAYGADYGYTF
CDR3nt: TGCAGTGCTTACGGGGCCGACTATGGCTACACCTTC

j_gene: TRBJ2-1
abundance: NA
v_gene: TRBV2
d_gene: TRBD1
CDR3aa: CASRPTGPYNEQFF
CDR3nt: TGTGCCAGCAGACCGACAGGGCCCTACAATGAGCAGTTCTTC

j_gene: TRBJ1-1
abundance: NA
v_gene: TRBV5-6
d_gene: NA
CDR3aa: CASSNAGRWLNTEAFF
CDR3nt: TGTGCCAGCAGCAATGCCGGGAGATGGTTGAACACTGAAGCTTTCTTT

j_gene: TRBJ2-7
abundance: NA
v_gene: TRBV12-3/TRBV12-4
d_gene: TRBD2
CDR3aa: CASSDSGGSSYNEQCF
CDR3nt: TGTGCCAGCAGTGATAGCGGGGGGAGCTCCTACAATGAGCAGTGCTTC

j_gene: TRBJ1-2
abundance: NA
v_gene: TRBV9
d_gene: NA
CDR3aa: CASSLGVIAGEQYTF
CDR3nt: TGTGCCAGCAGCTTAGGCGTAATAGCGGGAGAGCAGTACACCTTC

j_gene: TRBJ1-1
abundance: NA
v_gene: TRBV9
d_gene: NA
CDR3aa: CASSPNLDTRLTVF
CDR3nt: TGTGCCAGCAGCCCCAACCTAGACACCAGACTCACAGTCTTT

j_gene: TRBJ2-3
abundance: NA
v_gene: TRBV7-9
d_gene: NA
CDR3aa: CASSFEGGGYTDTYF
CDR3nt: TGTGCCAGCAGCTTCGAGGGAGGGGGCTACACAGATACGTATTTT

j_gene: TRBJ2-3
abundance: few
v_gene: TRBV6-6
d_gene: TRBD2
CDR3aa: CASSLAGNTDTQYF
CDR3nt: TGTGCCAGCAGTTTAGCGGGGAACACAGATACGCAGTATTTT

j_gene: TRBJ2-1
abundance: once
v_gene: TRBV7-2
d_gene: NA
CDR3aa: CASSLVRGNRGDYFF
CDR3nt: TGTGCCAGCAGCTTAGTAAGGGGGAACCGCGGGGACTACTTCTTC

j_gene: TRBJ2-7
abundance: NA
v_gene: TRBV19
d_gene: NA
CDR3aa: CASSLGTVGSYEQYF
CDR3nt: TGTGCCAGTAGCTTAGGGACGGTGGGCTCCTACGAGCAGTACTTC

j_gene: TRBJ2-1
abundance: many
v_gene: TRBV20-1
d_gene: TRBD2
CDR3aa: CSATPASGSSYNEQFF
CDR3nt: TGCAGTGCTACTCCCGCCAGCGGGAGCTCCTACAATGAGCAGTTCTTC

j_gene: TRBJ1-6
abundance: NA
v_gene: TRBV6-4
d_gene: TRBD1
CDR3aa: CASSPGQGNSPLRF
CDR3nt: TGTGCCAGCAGTCCGGGACAGGGTAATTCACCCCTCCGATTT

j_gene: TRBJ2-5
abundance: many
v_gene: TRBV5-1
d_gene: TRBD2
CDR3aa: CASSQGLAGEQETQYF
CDR3nt: TGCGCCAGCAGCCAAGGACTAGCGGGGGAGCAAGAGACCCAGTACTTC

j_gene: TRBJ1-1
abundance: many
v_gene: TRBV5-1
d_gene: TRBD1
CDR3aa: CASRSSSGGTEAFF
CDR3nt: TGCGCCAGCAGGTCCTCTTCAGGGGGCACTGAAGCTTTCTTT

j_gene: TRBJ2-3
abundance: NA
v_gene: TRBV2
d_gene: NA
CDR3aa: CASSESGQVGDAQYF
CDR3nt: TGTGCCAGCAGTGAGTCGGGTCAGGTGGGGGATGCGCAGTATTTT

j_gene: TRBJ2-5
abundance: once
v_gene: TRBV7-8
d_gene: TRBD2
CDR3aa: CASSLRGGYDQYFQYF
CDR3nt: TGTGCCAGCAGCCTACGGGGGGGGTACGACCAGTACTTCCAGTACTTC

j_gene: TRBJ2-5
abundance: NA
v_gene: TRBV12-5
d_gene: TRBD2
CDR3aa: CASGLTGTSGVETQYF
CDR3nt: TGTGCCAGTGGTTTAACCGGGACTAGTGGGGTGGAGACCCAGTACTTC

j_gene: TRBJ1-6
abundance: NA
v_gene: TRBV9
d_gene: NA
CDR3aa: CASSVQGPSNLHF
CDR3nt: TGTGCCAGCAGCGTACAGGGGCCCTCAAACCTCCACTTT

j_gene: TRBJ2-6
abundance: NA
v_gene: TRBV9
d_gene: NA
CDR3aa: CASSITGDGLTFLTF
CDR3nt: TGCGCCAGCAGCATAACGGGTGATGGGCTGACCTTCCTGACTTTC

j_gene: TRBJ2-2
abundance: many
v_gene: TRBV19
d_gene: NA
CDR3aa: CASLKLGRGTGELFF
CDR3nt: TGTGCCAGTCTCAAGCTCGGCAGGGGAACCGGGGAGCTGTTTTTT

j_gene: TRBJ2-1
abundance: NA
v_gene: TRBV7-2
d_gene: NA
CDR3aa: CASSLDTRFQAEQFF
CDR3nt: TGTGCCAGCAGCTTAGACACAAGATTCCAAGCTGAGCAGTTCTTC

j_gene: TRBJ2-3
abundance: NA
v_gene: TRBV5-1
d_gene: NA
CDR3aa: CASSLDGATDTQYF
CDR3nt: TGCGCCAGCAGCTTGGATGGGGCCACAGATACGCAGTATTTT

j_gene: TRBJ1-5
abundance: few
v_gene: TRBV10-1
d_gene: NA
CDR3aa: CASSEGRDSNQPQHF
CDR3nt: TGCGCCAGCAGTGAGGGCCGCGATAGCAATCAGCCCCAGCATTTT

j_gene: TRBJ2-5
abundance: NA
v_gene: TRBV2
d_gene: TRBD2
CDR3aa: CASSQPAGRETQYF
CDR3nt: TGTGCCAGCAGTCAGCCAGCGGGGAGAGAGACCCAGTACTTC

j_gene: TRBJ2-1
abundance: NA
v_gene: TRBV7-8
d_gene: NA
CDR3aa: CASSLTTEQFF
CDR3nt: TGTGCCAGCAGCTTGACGACCGAGCAGTTCTTC

j_gene: TRBJ1-1
abundance: many
v_gene: TRBV4-1
d_gene: TRBD1
CDR3aa: CASSPLQGQANTEAFF
CDR3nt: TGCGCCAGCAGCCCCCTACAAGGACAGGCAAACACTGAAGCTTTCTTT

j_gene: TRBJ2-3
abundance: NA
v_gene: TRBV29-1
d_gene: NA
CDR3aa: CSVTSSADTQYF
CDR3nt: TGCAGTGTGACCAGTAGTGCAGATACGCAGTACTTT

j_gene: TRBJ1-5
abundance: once
v_gene: TRBV20-1
d_gene: NA
CDR3aa: CSARDRAAFNQPQHF
CDR3nt: TGCAGTGCTAGAGATCGGGCCGCGTTCAATCAGCCCCAGCATTTT

j_gene: TRBJ1-1
abundance: NA
v_gene: TRBV10-3
d_gene: NA
CDR3aa: CGISDGTGGTEASF
CDR3nt: TGTGGCATCAGTGACGGGACGGGGGGGACTGAAGCTTCCTTT

j_gene: TRBJ2-3
abundance: NA
v_gene: TRBV7-2
d_gene: NA
CDR3aa: CGGGGRTDTQYF
CDR3nt: TGTGGGGGGGGGGGGCGAACCGATACGCAGTATTTT

j_gene: TRBJ2-3
abundance: NA
v_gene: TRBV7-2
d_gene: NA
CDR3aa: CASTHAGNTDTDTQYF
CDR3nt: TGTGCCAGCACCCACGCGGGGAACACAGACACAGATACGCAGTATTTT

j_gene: TRBJ2-7
abundance: NA
v_gene: TRBV6-4
d_gene: NA
CDR3aa: CASSLGATEQYF
CDR3nt: TGTGCCAGCAGTTTAGGGGCAACCGAGCAGTACTTC